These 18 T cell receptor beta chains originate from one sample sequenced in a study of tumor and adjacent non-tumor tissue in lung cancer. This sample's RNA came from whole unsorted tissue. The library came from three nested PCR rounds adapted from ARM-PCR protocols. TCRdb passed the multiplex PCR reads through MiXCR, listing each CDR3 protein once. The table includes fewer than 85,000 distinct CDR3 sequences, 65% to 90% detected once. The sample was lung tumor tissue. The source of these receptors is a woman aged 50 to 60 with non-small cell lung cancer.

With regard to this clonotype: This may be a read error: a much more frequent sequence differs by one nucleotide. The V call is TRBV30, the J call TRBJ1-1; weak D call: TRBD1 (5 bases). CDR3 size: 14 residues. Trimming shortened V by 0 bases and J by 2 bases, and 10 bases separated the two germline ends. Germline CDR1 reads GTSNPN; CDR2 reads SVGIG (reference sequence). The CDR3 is CAWSVKGINTEAFF. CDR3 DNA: TGTGCCTGGAGTGTTAAGGGGATAAACACTGAAGCTTTCTTT.

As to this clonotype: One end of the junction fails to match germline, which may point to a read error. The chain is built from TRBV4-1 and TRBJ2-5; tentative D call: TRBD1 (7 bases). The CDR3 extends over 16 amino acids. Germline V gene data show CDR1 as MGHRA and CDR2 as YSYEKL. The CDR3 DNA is TGCATCAGCAGCCCAGGCGGCGGGACAGACCAAGAGACCCAATACTTC. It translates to CISSPGGGTDQETQYF.

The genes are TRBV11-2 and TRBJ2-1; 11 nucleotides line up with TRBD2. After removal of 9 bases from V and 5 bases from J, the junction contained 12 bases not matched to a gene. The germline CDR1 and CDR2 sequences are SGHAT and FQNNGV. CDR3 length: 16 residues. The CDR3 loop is CASNRIILAGDNEQFF. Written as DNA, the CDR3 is TGTGCCAGTAACCGGATAATACTAGCGGGGGACAATGAGCAGTTCTTC. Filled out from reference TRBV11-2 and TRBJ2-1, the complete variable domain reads EAGVAQSPRYKIIEKRQSVAFWCNPISGHATLYWYQQILGQGPKLLIQFQNNGVVDDSQLPKDRFSAERLKGVDSTLKIQPAKLEDSAVYLCASNRIILAGDNEQFFGPGTRLTVL.

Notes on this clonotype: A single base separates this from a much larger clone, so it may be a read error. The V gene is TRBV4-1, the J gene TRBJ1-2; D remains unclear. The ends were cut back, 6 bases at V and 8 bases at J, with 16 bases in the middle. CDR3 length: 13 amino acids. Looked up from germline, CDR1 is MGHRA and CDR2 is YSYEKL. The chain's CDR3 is CASRETSSSGYTF. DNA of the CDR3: TGCGCCAGCAGAGAGACTAGTTCGAGCGGCTACACCTTC.

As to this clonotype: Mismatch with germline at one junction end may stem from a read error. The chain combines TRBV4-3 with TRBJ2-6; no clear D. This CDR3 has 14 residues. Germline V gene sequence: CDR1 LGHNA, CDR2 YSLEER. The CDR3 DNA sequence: TGCACCAGCAGCCAAGAACGATTGAAGGGCGTCCTGACTTTC. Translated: CTSSQERLKGVLTF.

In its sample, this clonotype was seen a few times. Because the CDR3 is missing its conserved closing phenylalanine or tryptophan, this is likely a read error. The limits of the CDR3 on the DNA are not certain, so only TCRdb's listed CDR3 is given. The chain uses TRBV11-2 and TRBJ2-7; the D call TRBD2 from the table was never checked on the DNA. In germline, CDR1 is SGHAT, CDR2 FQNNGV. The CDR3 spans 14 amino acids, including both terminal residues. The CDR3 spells CASSSLAGVGEQYS.

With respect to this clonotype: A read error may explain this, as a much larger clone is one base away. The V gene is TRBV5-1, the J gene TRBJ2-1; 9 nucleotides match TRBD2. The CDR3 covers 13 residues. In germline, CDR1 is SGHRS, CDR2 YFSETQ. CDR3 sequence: CASSLSGRNDQFF. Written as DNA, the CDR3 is TGCGCCAGCAGCTTAAGCGGGAGGAATGATCAGTTCTTC.

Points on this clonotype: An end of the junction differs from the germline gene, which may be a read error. CDR3 in DNA: TGTGCTAGTGTCGGGCCCCCGGGACAGGGACCCACCGGGGAACTGTTTTTT. It encodes CASVGPPGQGPTGELFF. V and J are TRBV12-5 and TRBJ2-2; 9 bases map to TRBD1. Germline V gene data show CDR1 as LGHNT and CDR2 as FRNRAP. CDR3 size: 17 residues.

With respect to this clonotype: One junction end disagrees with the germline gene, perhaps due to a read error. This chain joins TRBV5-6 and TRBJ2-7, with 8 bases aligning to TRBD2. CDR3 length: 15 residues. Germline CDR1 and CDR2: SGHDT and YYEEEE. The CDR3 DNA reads TGTACCAGCAGCTTAAAGCGGGAGATTGTGTACGAGCAGTACTTC. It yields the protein CTSSLKREIVYEQYF.

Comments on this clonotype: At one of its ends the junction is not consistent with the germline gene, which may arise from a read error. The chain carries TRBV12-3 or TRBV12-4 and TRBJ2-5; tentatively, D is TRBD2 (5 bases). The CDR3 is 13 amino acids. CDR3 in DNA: TGTGCCAGCAGTATTTGGGAGAGCGAGACCCAATACTTC. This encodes CASSIWESETQYF.

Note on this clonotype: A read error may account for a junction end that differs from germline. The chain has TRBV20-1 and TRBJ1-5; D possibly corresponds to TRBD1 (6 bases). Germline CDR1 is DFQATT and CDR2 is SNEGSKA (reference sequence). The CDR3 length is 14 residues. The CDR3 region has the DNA TGCGGTGCTGGAATGTTGGGGGGCAATCAGCCCCTGCATTTT. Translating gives CGAGMLGGNQPLHF.

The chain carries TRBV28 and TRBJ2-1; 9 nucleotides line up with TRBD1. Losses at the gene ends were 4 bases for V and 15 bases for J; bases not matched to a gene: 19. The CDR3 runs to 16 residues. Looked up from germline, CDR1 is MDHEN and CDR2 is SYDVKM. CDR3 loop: CASSSYRGRSVNERFF. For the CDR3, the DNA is TGTGCCAGCAGTTCCTACAGGGGGCGGTCAGTAAATGAACGGTTCTTC.

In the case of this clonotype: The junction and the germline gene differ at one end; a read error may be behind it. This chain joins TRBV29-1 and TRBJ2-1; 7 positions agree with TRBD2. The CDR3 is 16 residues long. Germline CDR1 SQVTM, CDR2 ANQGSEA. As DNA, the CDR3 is TGCAGCGTTGATGATCGCCAGCGGGGCTCCTACGATGAACAGTTCTTC. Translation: CSVDDRQRGSYDEQFF.

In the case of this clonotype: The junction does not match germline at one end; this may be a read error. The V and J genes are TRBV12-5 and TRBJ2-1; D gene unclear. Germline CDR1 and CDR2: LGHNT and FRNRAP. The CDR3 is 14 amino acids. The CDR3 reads CASGLEGLVSEHFF. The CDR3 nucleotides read TGTGCTAGTGGTTTGGAAGGGCTAGTATCTGAGCACTTCTTC. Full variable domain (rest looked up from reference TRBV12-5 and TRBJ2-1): DARVTQTPRHKVTEMGQEVTMRCQPILGHNTVFWYRQTMMQGLELLAYFRNRAPLDDSGMPKDRFSAEMPDATLATLKIQPSEPRDSAVYFCASGLEGLVSEHFFGPGTRLTVL.

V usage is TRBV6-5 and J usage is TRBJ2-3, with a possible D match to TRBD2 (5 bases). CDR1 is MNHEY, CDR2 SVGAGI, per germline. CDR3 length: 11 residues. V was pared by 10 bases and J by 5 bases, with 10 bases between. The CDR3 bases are TGTGCCAAACTAGAACGAGATACGCAGTATTTT. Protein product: CAKLERDTQYF.

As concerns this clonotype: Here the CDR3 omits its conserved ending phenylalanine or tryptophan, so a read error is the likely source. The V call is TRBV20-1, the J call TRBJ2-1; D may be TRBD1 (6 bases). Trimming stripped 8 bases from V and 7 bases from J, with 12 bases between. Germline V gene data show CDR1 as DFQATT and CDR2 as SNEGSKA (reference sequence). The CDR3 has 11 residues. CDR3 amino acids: CSFTQGNEQFY. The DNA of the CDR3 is TGCAGTTTTACACAGGGTAATGAGCAGTTCTAC.

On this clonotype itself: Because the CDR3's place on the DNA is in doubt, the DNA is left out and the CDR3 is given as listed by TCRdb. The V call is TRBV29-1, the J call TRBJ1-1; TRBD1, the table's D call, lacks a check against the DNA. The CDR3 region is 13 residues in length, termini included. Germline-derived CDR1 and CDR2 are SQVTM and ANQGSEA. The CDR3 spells CSVGEGAETEALF.

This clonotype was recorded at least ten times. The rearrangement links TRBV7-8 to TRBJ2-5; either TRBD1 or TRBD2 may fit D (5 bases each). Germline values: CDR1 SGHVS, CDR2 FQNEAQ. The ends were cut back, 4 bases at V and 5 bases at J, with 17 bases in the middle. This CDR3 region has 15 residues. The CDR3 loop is CASSSGRGIGETQYF. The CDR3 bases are TGTGCCAGCAGCTCAGGGCGAGGGATCGGGGAGACCCAGTACTTC.